The next 20 T cell receptor beta chains were all read from a single sample in a study of T cell repertoires in cytomegalovirus infection. Via MiXCR, TCRdb re-called the reads, giving one row per CDR3 protein. This sample carries 210,000 or so distinct CDR3 sequences, 6% to 8% of them seen once, and the ten largest clones take about 6.5%. Material for sequencing was PBMCs. The receptors come from a human donor in good health (CMV status not recorded). Some clones in this sample may be carry-over from other donors' samples.

This clonotype was counted ten times or more. This chain connects TRBV6-4 to TRBJ2-3; unclear D gene. Germline V lookup: CDR1 MRHNA, CDR2 SNTAGT. V lost 4 bases, J lost 4 bases, and 9 bases lay in between. CDR3 size: 13 residues. The CDR3 region is CASSGSFPDTQYF. CDR3 sequence (DNA): TGTGCCAGCAGTGGGAGTTTCCCAGATACGCAGTATTTT.

The chain joins TRBV2 to TRBJ2-2, with 7 bases that match TRBD1. The CDR3 is made up of 14 amino acids. Germline V gene sequence: CDR1 SNHLY, CDR2 FYNNEI. V lost 6 bases and J lost 3; bases outside the gene matches: 4. In DNA form, the CDR3 reads TGTGCCAGCAGGGCGACAGGGTACACCGGGGAGCTGTTTTTT. It specifies CASRATGYTGELFF.

This clonotype has at least ten counts. This chain uses TRBV29-1 with TRBJ2-1; D gene ambiguous. Deletions cut 3 bases from V and 4 bases from J, with 10 bases between. Germline V gene data show CDR1 as SQVTM and CDR2 as ANQGSEA. The CDR3 has 13 amino acids. The CDR3 DNA follows: TGCAGCGTTGAGCCAGAAGGTTACAATGAGCAGTTCTTC. Protein sequence: CSVEPEGYNEQFF.

At least ten counts were recorded for this clonotype. V is TRBV7-6 and J is TRBJ1-1; TRBD1 matches at 8 bases. The germline V gene encodes CDR1 SGHVS and CDR2 FNYEAQ. CDR3 length equals 14 residues. The trim removed 5 bases at V and 4 bases at J, leaving 6 bases unmatched. This CDR3 reads CASSERTGFTEAFF. The CDR3 DNA reads TGTGCCAGCAGCGAACGGACAGGGTTCACTGAAGCTTTCTTT.

This clonotype was seen only a few times. V usage is TRBV12-3 or TRBV12-4 and J usage is TRBJ2-7; possible D gene TRBD2, 6 bases. Trimming shortened V by 5 bases and J by 6 bases, and 20 bases separated the two germline ends. The CDR3 has 15 amino acids. CDR3 protein: CASSARLVGKGEQYF. The CDR3 DNA reads as TGTGCCAGCAGTGCTCGACTAGTAGGGAAGGGCGAGCAGTACTTC.

At least ten counts were recorded for this clonotype. The chain joins TRBV7-2 to TRBJ1-5; a possible D gene is TRBD1 (5 bases). Per germline, CDR1 SGHTA and CDR2 FQGNSA. The CDR3 totals 13 residues. V lost 4 bases to trimming and J lost 5 bases, with 9 bases between them. CDR3 in amino acids: CASSWGGYQPQHF. CDR3 coding DNA: TGTGCCAGCAGCTGGGGGGGTTATCAGCCCCAGCATTTT. Full variable domain (missing parts from reference TRBV7-2 and TRBJ1-5): GAGVSQSPSNKVTEKGKDVELRCDPISGHTALYWYRQSLGQGLEFLIYFQGNSAPDKSGLPSDRFSAERTGGSVSTLTIQRTQQEDSAVYLCASSWGGYQPQHFGDGTRLSIL.

Ten or more counts support this clonotype. The V call is TRBV20-1, the J call TRBJ2-6, with D possibly matching TRBD1 (6 bases). The CDR3 contains 16 residues. Per germline, CDR1 DFQATT and CDR2 SNEGSKA (reference sequence). The CDR3 here is CSAPTGRAFGANVLTF. The CDR3 bases are TGCAGCGCCCCGACAGGACGGGCCTTTGGGGCCAACGTCCTGACTTTC.

This clonotype was counted many times. The chain is built from TRBV7-8 and TRBJ1-5, with TRBD1 identical over 11 bases. Trimming removed 3 bases from V and 0 bases from J; junction bases left unmatched: 7. This CDR3 has 18 amino acids. Germline values: CDR1 SGHVS, CDR2 FQNEAQ. The CDR3 reads CASSLIGTGGNSNQPQHF. The DNA of the CDR3 is TGTGCCAGCAGCTTGATCGGGACAGGGGGTAATAGCAATCAGCCCCAGCATTTT.

In this sample, this clonotype turned up many times. This chain joins TRBV28 and TRBJ1-2; a possible D gene is TRBD1 (6 bases). CDR1 MDHEN and CDR2 SYDVKM come from the germline V gene. The V end was cut by 4 bases, the J end by 4 bases, with 10 bases between. The CDR3 totals 13 residues. The CDR3 region is CASSSTGTYGYTF. In DNA form, the CDR3 reads TGTGCCAGCAGTTCTACAGGGACCTATGGCTACACCTTC.

Many counts were recorded for this clonotype. The chain links TRBV7-9 to TRBJ1-6; 7 bases agree with TRBD1. The CDR3 is 15 amino acids. Germline loops: CDR1 SEHNR, CDR2 FQNEAQ (reference sequence). Unmatched junction bases numbered 6, after V lost 3 bases and J lost 7 bases. CDR3 region: CASSFVTDRNSPLHF. In DNA form, the CDR3 reads TGTGCCAGCAGCTTTGTAACGGACAGGAATTCACCCCTCCACTTT.

This sequence joins TRBV11-3 and TRBJ2-5, with 10 bases matching TRBD2. This CDR3 is built from 15 residues. J was trimmed by 10 bases and V by 8 bases; bases with no gene match: 16. The V gene's germline CDR1 is SGHNT and CDR2 YENEEA. For the CDR3, the DNA is TGTGCCAGCGGGTCCTCTAGCGGGGGAGTAAGAGACCAGTACTTC. As protein: CASGSSSGGVRDQYF.

This clonotype was observed many times. This sequence joins TRBV19 and TRBJ2-2; 7 bases are shared with TRBD2. Germline CDR1 is LNHDA and CDR2 is SQIVND (reference sequence). V gave up 4 bases and J gave up 2 bases; unmatched junction bases: 4. The CDR3 is 15 residues long. CDR3 loop: CASSTGLTNTGELFF. CDR3 nucleotides: TGTGCCAGTAGTACGGGACTAACCAACACCGGGGAGCTGTTTTTT.

This clonotype occurred many times. The chain has TRBV7-8 and TRBJ1-3; D possibly corresponds to TRBD1 (6 bases). Germline CDR1 reads SGHVS; CDR2 reads FQNEAQ. The CDR3 is 15 residues long. The germline V and J ends were trimmed by 2 bases and 1 base, with 9 bases remaining between them. DNA of the CDR3: TGTGCCAGCAGCTTAAGGGGGGGATCTGGAAACACCATATATTTT. Amino acid sequence: CASSLRGGSGNTIYF.

There are many counts of this clonotype. For the CDR3, the DNA is TGTGCCAGCAGCTTAGATTCCTTCTGGGGTTCACCCCTCCACTTT. Translated, it gives CASSLDSFWGSPLHF. The chain is built from TRBV11-2 and TRBJ1-6; D remains ambiguous. The germline V gene has CDR1 SGHAT and CDR2 FQNNGV. The CDR3 covers 15 residues. V was clipped by 0 bases and J by 9 bases, with 12 bases between them.

This clonotype was picked up many times. The chain is built from TRBV6-1 and TRBJ1-2; 8 nucleotides line up with TRBD1. Looked up from germline, CDR1 is MNHNS and CDR2 is SASEGT. The trim removed 5 bases at V and 7 bases at J, leaving 6 bases unmatched. The CDR3 has 13 residues. CDR3 coding DNA: TGTGCCAGCAGTACCCTGGACAGGGTTGGCTACACCTTC. Translating gives CASSTLDRVGYTF.

This clonotype was counted at least ten times. J is TRBJ2-3 and V is TRBV29-1; TRBD2 is a possible D gene (6 bases). CDR1 and CDR2 (germline): SQVTM, ANQGSEA. Trimming stripped 2 bases from V and 0 bases from J, with 12 bases between. The CDR3 totals 15 residues. The CDR3 spells CSVEPLATSTDTQYF. DNA of the CDR3: TGCAGCGTTGAACCGCTAGCGACTAGCACAGATACGCAGTATTTT.

A few counts support this clonotype. This chain connects TRBV2 to TRBJ1-2, with TRBD1 matching over 12 bases. Trimming at V came to 8 bases and at J to 7 bases, leaving 8 bases not matched to a gene. The CDR3 contains 14 residues. Germline-derived CDR1 and CDR2 are SNHLY and FYNNEI. The CDR3 spells CASGGTGGATGYTF. For the CDR3, the DNA is TGTGCCAGCGGGGGGACAGGGGGCGCGACTGGCTACACCTTC.

This clonotype was counted at least ten times. The chain couples TRBV27 to TRBJ2-5; D call uncertain. The CDR3 loop spans 12 amino acids. V gave up 5 bases and J gave up 0 bases, with 4 bases separating them. Per the germline V gene, CDR1 is MNHEY and CDR2 is SMNVEV (reference sequence). The CDR3 sequence: CASSPDQETQYF. The CDR3 DNA reads TGTGCCAGCAGTCCAGACCAAGAGACCCAGTACTTC.

This clonotype showed up just a few times. The chain carries TRBV20-1 and TRBJ1-1, with a possible D match to TRBD1 (6 bases). The V gene's germline CDR1 is DFQATT and CDR2 SNEGSKA (reference sequence). The V end was cut by 3 bases, the J end by 0 bases, with 14 bases between. CDR3 length: 15 amino acids. In nucleotides, the CDR3 is TGCAGTGCTAGGGACAGCAAATTGATGAACACTGAAGCTTTCTTT. It encodes CSARDSKLMNTEAFF.

This clonotype was detected many times. The gene calls are TRBV20-1 and TRBJ2-3; TRBD2 matches at 10 bases. This CDR3 contains 15 residues. The V gene end was trimmed by 5 bases and the J gene end by 4 bases; junction bases not matched to a gene: 9. Per the germline V gene, CDR1 is DFQATT and CDR2 is SNEGSKA (reference sequence). For the CDR3, the DNA is TGCAGTGCTCAACCCTCTAGCGGGGGATCAGATACGCAGTATTTT. It codes for CSAQPSSGGSDTQYF.